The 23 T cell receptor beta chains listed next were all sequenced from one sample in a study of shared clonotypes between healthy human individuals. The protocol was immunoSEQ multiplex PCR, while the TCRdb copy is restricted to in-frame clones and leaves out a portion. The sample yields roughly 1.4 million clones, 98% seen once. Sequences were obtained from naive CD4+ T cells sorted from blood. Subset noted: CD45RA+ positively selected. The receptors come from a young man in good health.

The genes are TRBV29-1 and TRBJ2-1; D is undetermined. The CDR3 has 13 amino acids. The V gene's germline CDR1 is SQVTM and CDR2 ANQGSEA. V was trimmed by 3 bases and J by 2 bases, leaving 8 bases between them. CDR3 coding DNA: TGCAGCGTTGATCTGGGTCCCTACAATGAGCAGTTCTTC. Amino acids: CSVDLGPYNEQFF.

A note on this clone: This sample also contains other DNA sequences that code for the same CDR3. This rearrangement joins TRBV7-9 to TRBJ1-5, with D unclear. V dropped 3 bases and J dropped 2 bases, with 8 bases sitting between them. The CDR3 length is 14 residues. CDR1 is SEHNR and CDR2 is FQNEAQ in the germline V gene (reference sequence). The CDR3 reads CASSLKGGNQPQHF. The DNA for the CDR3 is TGTGCCAGCAGCTTGAAGGGCGGCAATCAGCCCCAGCATTTT.

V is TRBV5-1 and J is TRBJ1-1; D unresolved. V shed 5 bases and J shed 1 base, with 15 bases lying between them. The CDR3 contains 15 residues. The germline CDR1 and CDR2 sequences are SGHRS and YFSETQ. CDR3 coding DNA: TGCGCCAGCAGATCGGAGGCCTGGGGGAACACTGAAGCTTTCTTT. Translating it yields CASRSEAWGNTEAFF. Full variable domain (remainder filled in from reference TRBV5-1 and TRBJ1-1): KAGVTQTPRYLIKTRGQQVTLSCSPISGHRSVSWYQQTPGQGLQFLFEYFSETQRNKGNFPGRFSGRQFSNSRSEMNVSTLELGDSALYLCASRSEAWGNTEAFFGQGTRLTVV.

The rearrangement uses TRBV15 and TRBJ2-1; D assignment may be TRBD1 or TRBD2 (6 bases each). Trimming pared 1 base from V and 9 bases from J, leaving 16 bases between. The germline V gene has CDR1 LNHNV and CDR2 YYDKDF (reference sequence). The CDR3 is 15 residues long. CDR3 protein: CATSRGGTEGGEQFF. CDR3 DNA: TGTGCCACCAGCAGAGGTGGGACGGAGGGGGGTGAGCAGTTCTTC.

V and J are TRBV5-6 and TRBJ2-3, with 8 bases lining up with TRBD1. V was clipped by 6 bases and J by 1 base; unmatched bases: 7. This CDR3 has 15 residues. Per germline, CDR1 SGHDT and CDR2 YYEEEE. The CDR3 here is CASKKQGGGTDTQYF. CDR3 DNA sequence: TGTGCCAGCAAAAAACAGGGGGGAGGCACAGATACGCAGTATTTT.

For the CDR3, the DNA is TGTGCCAGCAGCTTAGAAGCAGCGGTGCATACGCAGTATTTT. This gives the protein CASSLEAAVHTQYF. The chain has TRBV11-2 and TRBJ2-3; D is possibly TRBD2 (5 bases). CDR1 and CDR2 from the germline V gene are SGHAT and FQNNGV. This CDR3 region has 14 residues. V shed 0 bases and J shed 7 bases, with 11 bases lying between them.

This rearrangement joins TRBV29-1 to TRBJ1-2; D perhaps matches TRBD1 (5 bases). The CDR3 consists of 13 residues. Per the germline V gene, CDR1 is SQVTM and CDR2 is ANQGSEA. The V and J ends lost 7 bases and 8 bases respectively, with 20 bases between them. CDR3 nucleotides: TGCAGCGCGGGGACGGCACATGGGGAGGGCTACACCTTC. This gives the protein CSAGTAHGEGYTF.

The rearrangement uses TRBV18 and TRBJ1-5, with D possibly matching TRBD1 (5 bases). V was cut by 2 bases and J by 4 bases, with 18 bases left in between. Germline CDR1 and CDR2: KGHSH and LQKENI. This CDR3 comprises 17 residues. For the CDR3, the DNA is TGTGCCAGCTCACCATTGGGCGTGGGGCTTATAAATCAGCCCCAGCATTTT. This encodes CASSPLGVGLINQPQHF.

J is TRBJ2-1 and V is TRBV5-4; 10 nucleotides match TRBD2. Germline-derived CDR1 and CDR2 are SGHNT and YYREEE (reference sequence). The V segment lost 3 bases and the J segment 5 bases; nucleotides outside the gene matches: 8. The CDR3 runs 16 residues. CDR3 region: CASSYLGLAEHNEQFF. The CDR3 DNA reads TGTGCCAGCAGCTATCTCGGACTAGCGGAACACAATGAGCAGTTCTTC.

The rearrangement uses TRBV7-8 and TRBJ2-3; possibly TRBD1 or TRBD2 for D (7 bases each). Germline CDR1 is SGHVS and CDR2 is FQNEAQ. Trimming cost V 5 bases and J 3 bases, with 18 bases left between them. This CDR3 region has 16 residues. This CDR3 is CASSPPGGAVTDTQYF. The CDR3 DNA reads TGTGCCAGCAGCCCGCCAGGGGGGGCGGTGACAGATACGCAGTATTTT. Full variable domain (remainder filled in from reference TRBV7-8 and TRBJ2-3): GAGVSQSPRYKVAKRGQDVALRCDPISGHVSLFWYQQALGQGPEFLTYFQNEAQLDKSGLPSDRFFAERPEGSVSTLKIQRTQQEDSAVYLCASSPPGGAVTDTQYFGPGTRLTVL.

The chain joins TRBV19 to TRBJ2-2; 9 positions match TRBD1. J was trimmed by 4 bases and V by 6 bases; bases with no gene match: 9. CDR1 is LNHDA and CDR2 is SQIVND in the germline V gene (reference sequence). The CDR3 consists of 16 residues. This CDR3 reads CASSRPTGGGTGELFF. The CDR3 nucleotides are TGTGCCAGTAGCCGACCGACAGGGGGAGGCACCGGGGAGCTGTTTTTT.

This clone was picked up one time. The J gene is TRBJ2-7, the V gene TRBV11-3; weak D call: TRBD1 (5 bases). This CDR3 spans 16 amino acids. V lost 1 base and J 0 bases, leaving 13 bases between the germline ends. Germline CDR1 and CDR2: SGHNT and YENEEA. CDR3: CASSLAGQAGSYEQYF. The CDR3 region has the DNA TGTGCCAGCAGCTTAGCAGGGCAAGCCGGCTCCTACGAGCAGTACTTC.

Here the CDR3 reads CASRGTSGRFSEQYF. DNA for the CDR3: TGTGCCAGCAGAGGGACTAGCGGGAGATTTAGTGAGCAGTACTTC. The chain uses TRBV11-2 and TRBJ2-7, with TRBD2 matching over 14 bases. This CDR3 has 15 amino acids. Trimming at V came to 6 bases and at J to 7 bases, leaving 8 bases not matched to a gene. Germline V CDR1 and CDR2: SGHAT, FQNNGV.

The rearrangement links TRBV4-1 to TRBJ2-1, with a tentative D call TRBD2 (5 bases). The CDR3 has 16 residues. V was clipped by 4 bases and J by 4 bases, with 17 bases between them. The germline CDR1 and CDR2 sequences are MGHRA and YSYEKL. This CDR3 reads CASSPGILRRYNEQFF. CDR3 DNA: TGCGCCAGCAGCCCCGGGATTTTGAGACGATACAATGAGCAGTTCTTC.

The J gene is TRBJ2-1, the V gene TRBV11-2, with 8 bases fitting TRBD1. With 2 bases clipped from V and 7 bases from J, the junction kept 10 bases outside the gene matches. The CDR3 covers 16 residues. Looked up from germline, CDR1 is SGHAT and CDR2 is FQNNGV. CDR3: CASSLRHGQGPNEQFF. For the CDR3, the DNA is TGTGCCAGCAGCTTAAGGCACGGACAGGGCCCAAATGAGCAGTTCTTC.

DNA of the CDR3: TGCGCCAGCAGCCAAGAATTTGGGGGGCATCAGCCCCAGCATTTT. Translating gives CASSQEFGGHQPQHF. This chain connects TRBV4-1 to TRBJ1-5; D might be TRBD1 (6 bases). Trimming took off 0 bases at V and 5 bases at J, with 11 bases between the two ends. Looked up from germline, CDR1 is MGHRA and CDR2 is YSYEKL. CDR3 length: 15 residues.

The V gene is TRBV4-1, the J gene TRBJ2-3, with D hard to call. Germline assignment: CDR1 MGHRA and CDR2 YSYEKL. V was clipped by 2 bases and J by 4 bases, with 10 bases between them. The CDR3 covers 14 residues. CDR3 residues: CASSQPSRADTQYF. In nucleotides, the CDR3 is TGCGCCAGCAGCCAACCCAGCAGAGCAGATACGCAGTATTTT.

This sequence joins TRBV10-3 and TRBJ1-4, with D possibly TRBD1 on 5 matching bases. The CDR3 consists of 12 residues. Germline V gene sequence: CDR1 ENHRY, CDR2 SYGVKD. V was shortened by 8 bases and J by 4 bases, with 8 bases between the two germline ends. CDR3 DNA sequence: TGTGCCATCGGGGGGAATAATGAAAAACTGTTTTTT. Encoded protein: CAIGGNNEKLFF.

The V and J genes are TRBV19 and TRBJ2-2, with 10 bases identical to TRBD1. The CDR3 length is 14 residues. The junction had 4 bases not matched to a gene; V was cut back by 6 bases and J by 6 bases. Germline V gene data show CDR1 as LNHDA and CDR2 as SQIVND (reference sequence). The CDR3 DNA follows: TGTGCCAGTAGAGGGACAGGGGTCGCCGGGGAGCTGTTTTTT. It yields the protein CASRGTGVAGELFF.

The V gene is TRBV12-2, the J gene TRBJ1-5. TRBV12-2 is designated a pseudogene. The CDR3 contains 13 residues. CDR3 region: CASRLRANQPQHF. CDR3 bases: TGTGCAAGTCGCTTACGTGCAAATCAGCCCCAGCATTTT.

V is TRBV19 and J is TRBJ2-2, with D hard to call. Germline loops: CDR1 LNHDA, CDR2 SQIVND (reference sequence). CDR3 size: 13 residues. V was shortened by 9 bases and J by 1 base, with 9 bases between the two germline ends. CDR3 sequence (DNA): TGTGCCAGCCGTAAGGTGAACACCGGGGAGCTGTTTTTT. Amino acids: CASRKVNTGELFF. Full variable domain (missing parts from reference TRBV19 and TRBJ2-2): DGGITQSPKYLFRKEGQNVTLSCEQNLNHDAMYWYRQDPGQGLRLIYYSQIVNDFQKGDIAEGYSVSREKKESFPLTVTSAQKNPTAFYLCASRKVNTGELFFGEGSRLTVL.

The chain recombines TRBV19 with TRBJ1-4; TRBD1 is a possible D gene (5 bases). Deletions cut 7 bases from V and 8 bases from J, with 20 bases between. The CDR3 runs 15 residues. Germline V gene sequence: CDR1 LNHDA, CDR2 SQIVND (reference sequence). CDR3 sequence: CASTHRLMKGEKLFF. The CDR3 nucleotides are TGTGCCAGTACCCACAGGTTGATGAAGGGCGAAAAACTGTTTTTT.

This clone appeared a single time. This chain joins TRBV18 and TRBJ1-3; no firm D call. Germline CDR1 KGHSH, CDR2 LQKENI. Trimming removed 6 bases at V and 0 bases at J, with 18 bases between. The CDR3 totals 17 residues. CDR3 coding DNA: TGTGCCAGCTCCGCCATTTTTGAAGTAAACTCTGGAAACACCATATATTTT. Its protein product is CASSAIFEVNSGNTIYF. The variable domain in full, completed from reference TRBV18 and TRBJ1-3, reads NAGVMQNPRHLVRRRGQEARLRCSPMKGHSHVYWYRQLPEEGLKFMVYLQKENIIDESGMPKERFSAEFPKEGPSILRIQQVVRGDSAAYFCASSAIFEVNSGNTIYFGEGSWLTVV.